These 5 T cell receptor beta chains originate from one sample sequenced in a study of blood T cell repertoires in COVID-19. Libraries were prepared by immunoSEQ multiplex PCR; TCRdb keeps only in-frame clonotypes and omits some of them. The sample lists about 160,000 clones, about 81% seen once, with roughly 20% in the top ten. Sequencing was done on a sample of peripheral blood. The receptors were sampled from an elderly woman with acute or convalescent COVID-19.

J is TRBJ2-1 and V is TRBV27, with D perhaps matching TRBD1 (6 bases). V dropped 5 bases and J dropped 1 base, with 15 bases sitting between them. Germline V gene data show CDR1 as MNHEY and CDR2 as SMNVEV (reference sequence). The CDR3 runs 16 residues. In DNA, the CDR3 is TGTGCCAGCAGTGGGGGCTTAGTACCATCCTACAATGAGCAGTTCTTC. This sequence encodes CASSGGLVPSYNEQFF.

Details on this clone: One junction end disagrees with the germline gene, perhaps due to a read error. The chain carries TRBV3-1 (or the pseudogene TRBV3-2) and TRBJ2-2; 9 bases are shared with TRBD2. In germline, CDR1 is LGHDT, CDR2 YNNKEL (reference sequence). The CDR3 runs 15 residues. The CDR3 nucleotides are TGTGCCGGCAGAGGGACTAGCCGTGACACCGGGGAGCTGTTTTTT. Translating gives CAGRGTSRDTGELFF.

The chain employs TRBV6-5 and TRBJ1-2; TRBD1 matches at 9 bases. Losses at the gene ends were 6 bases for V and 8 bases for J; bases not matched to a gene: 7. Germline CDR1 and CDR2: MNHEY and SVGAGI. The CDR3 totals 13 residues. The CDR3 sequence is CASRHTGGEGYTF. The CDR3 DNA reads TGTGCCAGCAGACACACAGGGGGCGAGGGCTACACCTTC.

DNA of the CDR3: TGTGCCCTTTCCAGGGGGAAGGGCTCCTACGAGCAGTACTTC. Encoded protein: CALSRGKGSYEQYF. The V call is TRBV10-3, the J call TRBJ2-7, with TRBD1 matching 7 bases. The V gene's germline CDR1 is ENHRY and CDR2 SYGVKD. V lost 11 bases and J lost 0; bases outside the gene matches: 10. The CDR3 loop spans 14 amino acids.

This chain's CDR3 is CASSDPGQMNTEAFF. The CDR3 coding sequence is TGTGCCAGCAGTGATCCGGGACAGATGAACACTGAAGCTTTCTTT. The chain employs TRBV2 and TRBJ1-1; 7 nucleotides line up with TRBD1. The V segment lost 3 bases and the J segment 0 bases; nucleotides outside the gene matches: 4. This CDR3 has 15 residues. Looked up from germline, CDR1 is SNHLY and CDR2 is FYNNEI.